This T cell receptor beta chain appears in the sequencing data of a study of blood T cell repertoires in COVID-19. Study information: Samples taken during acute and convalescent COVID-19 were collected in the United States, Italy and Spain.

The CDR3 has 17 residues. V shed 3 bases and J shed 2 bases, with 19 bases lying between them. Germline values: CDR1 SEHNR, CDR2 FQNEAQ (reference sequence). In the source study's methods: Estimation of nucleated cell counts relied on the amplification of reference gene primers. Measured with immunoSEQ multiplex PCR; TCRdb has only the in-frame clones, and not every one. V and J calls and clone size follow that table, whereas D and trimming were derived from the DNA. The table lists more than 150,000 clones, approximately 80% of them singletons. This TCR was sampled from a human donor in a cohort sampled during active COVID-19. Source material: peripheral blood. V gene TRBV7-9 combines with J gene TRBJ1-2; tentatively, D is TRBD1 (6 bases). CDR3 amino acids: CASSFGQGPRWNYGYTF. Written as DNA, the CDR3 is TGTGCCAGCAGCTTCGGCCAGGGGCCTCGATGGAACTATGGCTACACCTTC.